This TCR beta chain appears in the sequencing data of a study of cytomegalovirus exposure and HLA in healthy donors. Findings and caveats of the study: An analysis that was carried out later associated approximately 15,000 TCR beta sequences with HLA alleles at 0.05 false discovery rate. A later analysis showed TCR association rates differing by HLA locus, peaking at DRB1 and lowest at HLA-C. The listing of 150 or so TCR beta chains classed them as cytomegalovirus-associated. About 87% or about 30% of the time was how often most TCR beta V segments were productive, according to an earlier analysis.

PCR amplification relied on 60 Vbeta primers (plus 13 Jbeta primers). Sequencing was performed with immunoSEQ multiplex PCR; in TCRdb, only in-frame clones are kept and a portion is missing. The table has 150,000 to 200,000 clones, approximately 80% seen once. This CDR3 is 15 amino acids long. Germline CDR1 LNHDA, CDR2 SQIVND (reference sequence). Between the trimmed V and J ends, which lost 0 bases and 8 bases, there was a span of 14 bases. Details on this clone: Its antigen is still unknown.

The sequence was obtained from a woman in her twenties or thirties in good health and CMV-seropositive. The sample consisted of PBMCs. The rearrangement joins TRBV19 to TRBJ2-1; D is perhaps TRBD2 (6 bases). The CDR3 DNA sequence: TGTGCCAGTAGTATAGACACCTCGACTAGAGATGAGCAGTTCTTC. It specifies CASSIDTSTRDEQFF. The full variable domain, completed using reference TRBV19 and TRBJ2-1, is DGGITQSPKYLFRKEGQNVTLSCEQNLNHDAMYWYRQDPGQGLRLIYYSQIVNDFQKGDIAEGYSVSREKKESFPLTVTSAQKNPTAFYLCASSIDTSTRDEQFFGPGTRLTVL.